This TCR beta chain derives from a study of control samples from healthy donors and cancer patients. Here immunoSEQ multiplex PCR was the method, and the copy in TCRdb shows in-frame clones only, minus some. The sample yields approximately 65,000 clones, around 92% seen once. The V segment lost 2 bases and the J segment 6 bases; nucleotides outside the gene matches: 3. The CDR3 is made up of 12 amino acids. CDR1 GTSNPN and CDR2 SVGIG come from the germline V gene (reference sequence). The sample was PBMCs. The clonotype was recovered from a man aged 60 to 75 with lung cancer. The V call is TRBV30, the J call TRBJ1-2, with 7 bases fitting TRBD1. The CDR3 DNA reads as TGTGCCTGGAGTTCTACAGGGGATGGCTACACCTTC. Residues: CAWSSTGDGYTF. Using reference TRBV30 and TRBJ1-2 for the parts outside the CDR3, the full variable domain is SQTIHQWPATLVQPVGSPLSLECTVEGTSNPNLYWYRQAAGRGLQLLFYSVGIGQISSEVPQNLSASRPQDRQFILSSKKLLLSDSGFYLCAWSSTGDGYTFGSGTRLTVV.